This T cell receptor (beta chain) was captured in a study of blood T cells in healthy people across ages (dated by TCRdb to the mid-2010s). Describing the broader study: In model experiments, roughly one uniquely barcoded TCR beta cDNA molecule per two T cells was captured by template switching. Using deep sequencing normalized with unique cDNA molecular identifiers, the study measured how TCR beta repertoire diversity changes with age. Donors were grouped into four age groups: young (average approximately 15 years), middle-aged (roughly 37), aged (around 66) and long-lived (approximately 81). To avoid experimental bias, donors of different ages were spread randomly across the sequencing lanes. Using the same blood draw, the study looked at two additional independent replicas of 1 million unique cDNA reads for two donors, one aged 18 to 30 and the other aged 80 or older.

The donors were roughly 38 Caucasian individuals from Russia, aged about 6 to 95 years, who were systemically healthy. Each donor gave roughly 9 milliliters of peripheral blood, drawn into EDTA-treated Vacutainer tubes. Ficoll-Paque density-gradient centrifugation was used to isolate PBMCs, with at least 7 million per sample. Trizol reagent was used to extract total RNA from PBMCs, with at least 5 micrograms per sample. Naive CD45RAhigh/CD27high T cell percentages were measured by flow cytometry on a PBMC aliquot from every donor. The study at large found these results: Compared with the aged group, more naive CD4+ T cells, fewer expanded clones and increased TCR diversity were shown by the long-lived group, suggesting age selection. Estimates of total diversity from one million sequenced T cells were regarded as lower bounds and underestimates. Conclusive comparison of naive and antigen-experienced compartments was prevented by the profiling of bulk unsorted PBMCs. Observed TCR beta diversity per million T cells fell roughly linearly with age, and a significant reduction was already apparent by age around 36. The CMV infection status of donors was not known, potentially confounding age-related changes in expanded clonotypes. A strong correlation was found between observed TCR beta diversity and the percentage of naive T cells measured by flow cytometry.

Counted from cysteine to phenylalanine, this CDR3 has 18 amino acids. The retained sequence is limited to the CDR3, 54 bases, with the frame set at the first base. Ends trimmed: V by 6 bases, J by 2 bases; bases unmatched to a gene: 20. CDR1 DFQATT and CDR2 SNEGSKA were looked up in the germline V gene (reference sequence). Preparation of the library involved 5' RACE. Data came from an Illumina HiSeq 2500. A second roughly 6 to 11 cycle PCR used a sample-barcoded 5' primer and a J-beta primer mix. A template-switch 5' adaptor carrying 12 random nucleotides introduced a unique molecular identifier onto each TCR beta cDNA molecule. At least 2.5 million CDR3-containing paired-end reads were obtained from each sample. All of the RNA was converted into first-strand cDNA using the Mint cDNA synthesis kit, with a TRBC-specific oligonucleotide serving as the primer. All cDNA was treated with uracil-DNA glycosylase and then went through a first 18-cycle PCR with the universal primers M1SS and BC2_uni_R. On the authors' methods: Each sample was normalized by randomly selecting 1 million high-quality reads, each carrying a distinct molecular identifier. Reads sharing molecular identifiers were discarded rather than binned into consensus sequences. MiTCR, set to a Q25 quality threshold and the strictest error-elimination algorithm, was used for CDR3 identification, clonotype clustering and error correction. A nonparametric unseen species model with Euler transformation was used to estimate a lower bound on total TCR beta diversity. TCRdb trimmed public reads at Q25 via fastp, called clones via MiXCR and kept in-frame beta chains. Each entry is one CDR3 protein sequence, shown with its most common DNA and genes. What appears here as the V and J calls and clone size reflects TCRdb's work, not the paper's. In all, the sample holds 1,500,000 or so distinct CDR3 sequences, and 35% to 45% of those were seen once. The ten largest clones add up to just over 4% of the sample.

This clonotype appeared many times. The antigen this receptor binds is unknown. No much larger clonotype is one base removed from it; base qualities were not supplied. This receptor was obtained from a woman aged 18 to 35 in good health. The sequence is built from TRBV20-1 and TRBJ2-5; 8 junctional bases match TRBD1. Sequences were obtained from blood. The CDR3 protein is CSATFRQGAILRQETQYF. The bases read TGCAGTGCCACATTTCGGCAGGGGGCAATCTTGAGACAAGAGACCCAGTACTTC.